This paragraph covers one T cell receptor (beta chain) sequence. Generated by immunoSEQ multiplex PCR, the TCRdb table keeps only in-frame clones and is missing some. The sample yields around 290,000 clones, about 88% seen once. Seattle patients were enrolled while actively infected and followed longitudinally. The sample is drawn from a study of blood T cell repertoires in COVID-19. The clonotype originates from a woman between 65 and 79 years old with COVID-19, enrolled during active disease. Sequencing input: peripheral blood.

The CDR3 loop reads CASSLEGQGGEKLFF. The CDR3 nucleotides read TGTGCCAGCAGCTTGGAGGGCCAGGGCGGAGAAAAACTGTTTTTT. The chain links TRBV5-5 to TRBJ1-4, with a tentative D call TRBD1 (5 bases). This CDR3 region has 15 residues. Germline V gene data show CDR1 as SGHKS and CDR2 as YYEKEE (reference sequence). Trimming cost V 0 bases and J 8 bases, with 14 bases left between them. Looking up the rest from reference TRBV5-5 and TRBJ1-4 gives the full variable domain: DAGVTQSPTHLIKTRGQQVTLRCSPISGHKSVSWYQQVLGQGPQFIFQYYEKEERGRGNFPDRFSARQFPNYSSELNVNALLLGDSALYLCASSLEGQGGEKLFFGSGTQLSVL.